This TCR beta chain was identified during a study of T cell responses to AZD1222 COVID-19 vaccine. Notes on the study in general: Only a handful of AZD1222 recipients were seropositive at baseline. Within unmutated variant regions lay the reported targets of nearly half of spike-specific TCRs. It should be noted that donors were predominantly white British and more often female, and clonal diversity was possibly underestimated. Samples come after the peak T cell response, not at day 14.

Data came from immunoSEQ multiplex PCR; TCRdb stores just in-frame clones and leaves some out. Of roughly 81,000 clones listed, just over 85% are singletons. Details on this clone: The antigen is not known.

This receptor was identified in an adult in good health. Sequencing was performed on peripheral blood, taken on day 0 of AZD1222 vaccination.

CDR3 sequence: CTSSQGERGWNYEQYF. The DNA for the CDR3 is TGCACCAGCAGCCAAGGAGAGAGGGGGTGGAACTACGAGCAGTACTTC. This chain joins TRBV1 and TRBJ2-7; the DNA was not used to check the table's D call, TRBD1. TRBV1 is a listed pseudogene. This CDR3 has 16 residues.